The rows below give T cell receptor beta chains drawn from one sample of a study of blood T cell repertoires in COVID-19. The data were produced by immunoSEQ multiplex PCR, yet TCRdb's version contains in-frame clones alone and is incomplete. In the table there are almost 100,000 clones, about 89% of which are singletons. The material sequenced was peripheral blood. The receptors shown here come from a man between 50 and 59 years old with acute or convalescent COVID-19. Both conserved end residues are trimmed from each CDR3. Fields, in order: V gene, J gene, clone size, CDR3 protein. Size is stated for part of the rows, as once, few or many counts, or as a class when the clone is expanded.

V: TRBV29-1; J: TRBJ2-7; size: NA; CDR3: SARDPGLATSEQY
V: TRBV19; J: TRBJ2-7; size: NA; CDR3: ASSKPLSGSYEQY
V: TRBV5-8; J: TRBJ1-1; size: NA; CDR3: ASSLMGGPEAF
V: TRBV3-1/TRBV3-2; J: TRBJ2-1; size: NA; CDR3: ASSQGLVRNEQF
V: TRBV18; J: TRBJ2-3; size: NA; CDR3: ASSLLGTSGDTQY
V: TRBV16; J: TRBJ1-1; size: NA; CDR3: ASSQQGEAF
V: TRBV6-5; J: TRBJ2-3; size: once; CDR3: ASSPDRLTSDTQY
V: TRBV2; J: TRBJ2-7; size: few; CDR3: ASTSSGSSSHEQY
V: TRBV14; J: TRBJ2-1; size: few; CDR3: ASSPSSGSFMNEQF
V: TRBV6-5; J: TRBJ2-3; size: NA; CDR3: ASSSGTSGILDTQY
V: TRBV7-2; J: TRBJ1-5; size: NA; CDR3: ASSRGLYSNQPQH
V: TRBV28; J: TRBJ1-3; size: NA; CDR3: ASSSHRTARSGNTIY
V: TRBV7-2; J: TRBJ2-1; size: NA; CDR3: ASSLESAVRYNEQF
V: TRBV7-3; J: TRBJ2-1; size: NA; CDR3: ASRAQREANEQF
V: TRBV6-1; J: TRBJ2-5; size: NA; CDR3: ASSEGASSGVTRETQY
V: TRBV7-9; J: TRBJ1-2; size: NA; CDR3: ASSLVTGGGYT
V: TRBV6-5; J: TRBJ1-1; size: NA; CDR3: ASRRENTEAF
V: TRBV13; J: TRBJ2-2; size: NA; CDR3: ASSPTPRLTGELF
V: TRBV6-5; J: TRBJ2-7; size: few; CDR3: ASNPNEVYQEQY
V: TRBV12-3/TRBV12-4; J: TRBJ1-5; size: once; CDR3: ASGDRNQPQH
V: TRBV7-6; J: TRBJ1-1; size: NA; CDR3: ASSKNRDRVTEAF
V: TRBV6-2/TRBV6-3; J: TRBJ2-2; size: NA; CDR3: ASSQGVTGELF
V: TRBV10-2; J: TRBJ2-1; size: NA; CDR3: ASSESGLAGGRSYNEQF
V: TRBV2; J: TRBJ1-6; size: NA; CDR3: ASSRGQGGLSPLH
V: TRBV6-6; J: TRBJ1-4; size: NA; CDR3: ASSEIPGSNEKLF
V: TRBV19; J: TRBJ2-3; size: NA; CDR3: ASSSSGERRTDTQY
V: TRBV19; J: TRBJ1-4; size: NA; CDR3: ASSMLQGTNEKLF
V: TRBV5-1; J: TRBJ1-5; size: once; CDR3: ASRPVDNSNQPQH
V: TRBV5-4; J: TRBJ2-7; size: NA; CDR3: ASSGDAGGPSEYEQY
V: TRBV7-9; J: TRBJ2-7; size: NA; CDR3: ASSFGGGGEQY
V: TRBV9; J: TRBJ1-2; size: NA; CDR3: ASSVVTGGYT
V: TRBV3-1/TRBV3-2; J: TRBJ1-2; size: NA; CDR3: ASSQWSGAYYT
V: TRBV4-1; J: TRBJ2-3; size: NA; CDR3: ASSQDRRRDRVYGTQY
V: TRBV5-1; J: TRBJ2-5; size: NA; CDR3: ASSSSRGGEETQY
V: TRBV2; J: TRBJ1-1; size: NA; CDR3: ASKEEGMNTEAF
V: TRBV27; J: TRBJ1-6; size: NA; CDR3: ASSGNRGMDSPLH
V: TRBV19; J: TRBJ1-5; size: NA; CDR3: ASNPLTEGGNQPQH
V: TRBV5-4; J: TRBJ2-3; size: NA; CDR3: ASSQADEGGTQY
V: TRBV5-8; J: TRBJ2-5; size: NA; CDR3: ASSLDGRGETQY
V: TRBV7-3; J: TRBJ1-1; size: NA; CDR3: ASSPSGTGSTEAF
V: TRBV5-6; J: TRBJ1-4; size: NA; CDR3: ASSPDRGLDEKLF
V: TRBV10-2; J: TRBJ2-1; size: NA; CDR3: ASSDNMGGRAGIPYNEQF
V: TRBV5-1; J: TRBJ1-5; size: once; CDR3: ASSTGERNQPQH
V: TRBV27; J: TRBJ1-2; size: NA; CDR3: ASSSTRDGYGYT
V: TRBV18; J: TRBJ1-2; size: NA; CDR3: ASSPTGSGSLGGYT